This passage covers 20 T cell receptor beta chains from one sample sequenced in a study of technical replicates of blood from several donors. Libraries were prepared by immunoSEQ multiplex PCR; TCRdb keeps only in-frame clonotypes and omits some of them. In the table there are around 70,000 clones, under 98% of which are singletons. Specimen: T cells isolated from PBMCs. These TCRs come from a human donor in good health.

The CDR3 loop reads CASSGPAAGGSYEQYF. Here the CDR3 DNA reads TGTGCCAGTAGTGGGCCCGCGGCGGGAGGTTCCTACGAGCAGTACTTC. The V and J genes are TRBV19 and TRBJ2-7; 8 positions agree with TRBD2. The V segment lost 5 bases and the J segment 1 base; nucleotides outside the gene matches: 10. CDR1 and CDR2 (germline): LNHDA, SQIVND (reference sequence). The length of the CDR3 is 16 residues.

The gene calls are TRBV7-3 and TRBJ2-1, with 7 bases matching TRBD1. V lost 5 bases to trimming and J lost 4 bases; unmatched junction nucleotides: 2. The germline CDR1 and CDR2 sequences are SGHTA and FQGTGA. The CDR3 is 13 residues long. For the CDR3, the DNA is TGTGCCAGCAGCAGGGGACAGTACAATGAGCAGTTCTTC. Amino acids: CASSRGQYNEQFF.

The CDR3 here is CASRSPPVTYEQYF. The CDR3 DNA follows: TGTGCCAGCAGGTCCCCGCCGGTTACCTACGAGCAGTACTTC. This chain connects TRBV28 to TRBJ2-7; D gene unclear. Trimming took off 6 bases at V and 2 bases at J, with 14 bases between the two ends. Germline-derived CDR1 and CDR2 are MDHEN and SYDVKM. The CDR3 consists of 14 residues.

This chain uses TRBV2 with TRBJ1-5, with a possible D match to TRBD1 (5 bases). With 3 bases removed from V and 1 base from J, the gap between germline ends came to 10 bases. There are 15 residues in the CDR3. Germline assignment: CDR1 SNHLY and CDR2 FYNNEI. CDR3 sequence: CASSEEGVSNQPQHF. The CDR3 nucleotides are TGTGCCAGCAGTGAGGAAGGGGTGAGCAATCAGCCCCAGCATTTT.

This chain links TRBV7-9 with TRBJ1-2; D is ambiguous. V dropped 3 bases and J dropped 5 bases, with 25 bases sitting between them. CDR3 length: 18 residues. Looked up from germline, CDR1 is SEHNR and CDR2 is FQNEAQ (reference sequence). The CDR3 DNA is TGTGCCAGCAGCTTTTTGGCGCCGGGTCTCAAAGTGGATTATGGCTACACCTTC. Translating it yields CASSFLAPGLKVDYGYTF.

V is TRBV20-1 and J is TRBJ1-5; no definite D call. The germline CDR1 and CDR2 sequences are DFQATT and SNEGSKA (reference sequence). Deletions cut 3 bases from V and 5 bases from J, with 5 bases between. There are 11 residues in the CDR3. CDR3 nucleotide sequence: TGCAGTGCTAGTGCGCATCAGCCCCAGCATTTT. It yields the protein CSASAHQPQHF.

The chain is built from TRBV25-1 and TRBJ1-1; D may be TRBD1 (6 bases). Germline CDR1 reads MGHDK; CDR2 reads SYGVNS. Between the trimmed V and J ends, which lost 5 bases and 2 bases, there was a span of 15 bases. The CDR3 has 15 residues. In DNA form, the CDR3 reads TGTGCCAGCAGTCGCCGGCAGGGGTTCAACACTGAAGCTTTCTTT. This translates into CASSRRQGFNTEAFF.

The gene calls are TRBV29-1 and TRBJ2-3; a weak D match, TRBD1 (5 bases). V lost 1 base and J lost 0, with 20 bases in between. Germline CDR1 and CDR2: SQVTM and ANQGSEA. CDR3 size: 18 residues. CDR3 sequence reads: CSVEAETRQTSSTDTQYF. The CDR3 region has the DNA TGCAGCGTTGAAGCCGAGACTCGACAGACCTCTAGCACAGATACGCAGTATTTT.

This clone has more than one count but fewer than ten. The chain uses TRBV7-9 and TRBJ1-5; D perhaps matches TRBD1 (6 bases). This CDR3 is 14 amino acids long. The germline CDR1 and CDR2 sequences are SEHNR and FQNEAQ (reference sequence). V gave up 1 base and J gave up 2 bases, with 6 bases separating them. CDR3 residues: CASSLGTGNQPQHF. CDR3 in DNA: TGTGCCAGCAGCTTAGGGACAGGCAATCAGCCCCAGCATTTT.

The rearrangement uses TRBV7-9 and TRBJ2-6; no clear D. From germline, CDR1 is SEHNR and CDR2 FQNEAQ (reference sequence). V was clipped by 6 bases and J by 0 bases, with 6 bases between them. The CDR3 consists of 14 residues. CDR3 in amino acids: CASRSGSGANVLTF. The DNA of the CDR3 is TGTGCCAGCAGGTCCGGCTCTGGGGCCAACGTCCTGACTTTC.

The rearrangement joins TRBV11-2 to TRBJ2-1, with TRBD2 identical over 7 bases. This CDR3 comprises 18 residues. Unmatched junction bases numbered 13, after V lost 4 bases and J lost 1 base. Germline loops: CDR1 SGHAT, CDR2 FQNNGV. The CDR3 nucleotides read TGTGCCAGCAGCTCCACGGCGAGCGGGGCATATTCCTACAATGAGCAGTTCTTC. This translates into CASSSTASGAYSYNEQFF.

The CDR3 nucleotides are TGTGCCAGCAGTTACGCGGACTACAATGAGCAGTTCTTC. It encodes CASSYADYNEQFF. The V gene is TRBV6-5, the J gene TRBJ2-1; D is ambiguous. CDR3 size: 13 residues. V was shortened by 2 bases and J by 3 bases, with 5 bases between the two germline ends. Germline CDR1 reads MNHEY; CDR2 reads SVGAGI.

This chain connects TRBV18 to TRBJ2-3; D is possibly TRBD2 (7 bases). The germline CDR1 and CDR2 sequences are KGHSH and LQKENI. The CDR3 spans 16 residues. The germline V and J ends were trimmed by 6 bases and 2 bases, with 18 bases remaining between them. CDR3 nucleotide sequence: TGTGCCAGCTCTCCCCCCGAGGGGGGGAACACAGATACGCAGTATTTT. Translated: CASSPPEGGNTDTQYF.

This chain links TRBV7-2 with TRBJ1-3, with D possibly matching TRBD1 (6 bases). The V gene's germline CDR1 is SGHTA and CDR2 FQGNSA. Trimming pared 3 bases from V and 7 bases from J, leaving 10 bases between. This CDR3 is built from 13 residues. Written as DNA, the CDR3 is TGTGCCAGCAGCTTCTTTCAGGGGAACACCATATATTTT. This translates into CASSFFQGNTIYF.

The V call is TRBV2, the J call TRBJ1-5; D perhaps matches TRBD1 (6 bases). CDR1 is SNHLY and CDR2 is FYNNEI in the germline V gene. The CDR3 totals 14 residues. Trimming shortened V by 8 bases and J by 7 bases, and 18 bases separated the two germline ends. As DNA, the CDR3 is TGTGCCAGCTGCCCCCGGGACAACCAACAGCCCCAGCATTTT. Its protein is CASCPRDNQQPQHF.

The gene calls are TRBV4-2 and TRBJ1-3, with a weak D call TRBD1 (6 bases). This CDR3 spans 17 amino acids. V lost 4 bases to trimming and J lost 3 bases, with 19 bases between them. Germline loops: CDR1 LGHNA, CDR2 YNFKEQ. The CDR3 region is CASSPIPTGLSGNTIYF. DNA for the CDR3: TGTGCCAGCAGCCCTATCCCCACAGGGTTAAGTGGAAACACCATATATTTT.

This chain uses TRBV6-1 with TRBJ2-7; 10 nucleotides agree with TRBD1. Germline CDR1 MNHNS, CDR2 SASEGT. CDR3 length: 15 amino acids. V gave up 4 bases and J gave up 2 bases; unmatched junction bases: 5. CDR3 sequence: CASSVSGTGAYEQYF. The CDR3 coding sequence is TGTGCCAGCAGTGTTTCCGGGACAGGGGCCTACGAGCAGTACTTC.

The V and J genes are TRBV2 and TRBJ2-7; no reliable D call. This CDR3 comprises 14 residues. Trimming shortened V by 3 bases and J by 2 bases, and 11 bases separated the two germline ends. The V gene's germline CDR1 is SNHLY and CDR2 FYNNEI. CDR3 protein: CASSEGRPPYEQYF. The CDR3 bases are TGTGCCAGCAGTGAGGGCAGACCGCCCTACGAGCAGTACTTC.

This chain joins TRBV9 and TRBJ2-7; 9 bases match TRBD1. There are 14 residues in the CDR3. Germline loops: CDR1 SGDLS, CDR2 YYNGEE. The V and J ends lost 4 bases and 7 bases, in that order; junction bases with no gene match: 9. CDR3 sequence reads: CASSPTGQGWEQYF. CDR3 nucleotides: TGTGCCAGCAGCCCAACGGGACAGGGATGGGAGCAGTACTTC. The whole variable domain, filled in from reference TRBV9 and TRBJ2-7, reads DSGVTQTPKHLITATGQRVTLRCSPRSGDLSVYWYQQSLDQGLQFLIQYYNGEERAKGNILERFSAQQFPDLHSELNLSSLELGDSALYFCASSPTGQGWEQYFGPGTRLTVT.

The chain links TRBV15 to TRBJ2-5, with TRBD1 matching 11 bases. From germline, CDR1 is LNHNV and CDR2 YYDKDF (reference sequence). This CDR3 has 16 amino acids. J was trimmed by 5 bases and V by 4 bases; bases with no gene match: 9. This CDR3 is CATSTQDRGRVETQYF. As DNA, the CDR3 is TGTGCCACCAGCACCCAGGACAGGGGGCGCGTGGAGACCCAGTACTTC.